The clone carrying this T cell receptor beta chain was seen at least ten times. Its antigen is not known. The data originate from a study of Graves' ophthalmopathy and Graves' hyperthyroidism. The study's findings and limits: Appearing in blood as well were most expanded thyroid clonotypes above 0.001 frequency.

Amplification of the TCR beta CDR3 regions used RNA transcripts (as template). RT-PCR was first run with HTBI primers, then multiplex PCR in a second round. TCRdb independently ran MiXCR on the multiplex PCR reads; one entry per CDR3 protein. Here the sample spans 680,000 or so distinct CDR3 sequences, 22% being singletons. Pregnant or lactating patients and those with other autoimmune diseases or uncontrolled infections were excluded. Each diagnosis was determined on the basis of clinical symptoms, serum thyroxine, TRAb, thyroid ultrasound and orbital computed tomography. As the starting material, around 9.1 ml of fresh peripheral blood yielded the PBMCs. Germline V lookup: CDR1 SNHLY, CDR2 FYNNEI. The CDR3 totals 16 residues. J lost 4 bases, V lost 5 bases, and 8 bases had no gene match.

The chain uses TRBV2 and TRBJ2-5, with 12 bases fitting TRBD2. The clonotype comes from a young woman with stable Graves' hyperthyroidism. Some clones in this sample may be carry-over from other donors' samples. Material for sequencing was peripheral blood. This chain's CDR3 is CASSPRTSGEGETQYF. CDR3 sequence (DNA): TGTGCCAGCAGTCCTCGGACTAGCGGGGAAGGAGAGACCCAGTACTTC. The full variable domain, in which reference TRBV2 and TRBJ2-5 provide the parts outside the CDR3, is EPEVTQTPSHQVTQMGQEVILRCVPISNHLYFYWYRQILGQKVEFLVSFYNNEISEKSEIFDDQFSVERPDGSNFTLKIRSTKLEDSAMYFCASSPRTSGEGETQYFGPGTRLLVL.